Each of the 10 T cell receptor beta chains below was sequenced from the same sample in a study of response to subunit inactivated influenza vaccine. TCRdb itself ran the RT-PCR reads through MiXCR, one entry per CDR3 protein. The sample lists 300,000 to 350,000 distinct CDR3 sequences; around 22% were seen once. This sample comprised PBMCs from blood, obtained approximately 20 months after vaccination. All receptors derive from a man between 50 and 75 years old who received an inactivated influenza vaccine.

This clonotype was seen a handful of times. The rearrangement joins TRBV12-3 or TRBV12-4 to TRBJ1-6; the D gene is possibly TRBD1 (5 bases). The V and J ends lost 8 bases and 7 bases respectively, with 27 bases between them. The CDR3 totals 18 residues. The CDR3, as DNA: TGTGCCAGCTCACATCTGCTGGGGATACAGGAGGGGAATTCACCCCTCCACTTT. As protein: CASSHLLGIQEGNSPLHF.

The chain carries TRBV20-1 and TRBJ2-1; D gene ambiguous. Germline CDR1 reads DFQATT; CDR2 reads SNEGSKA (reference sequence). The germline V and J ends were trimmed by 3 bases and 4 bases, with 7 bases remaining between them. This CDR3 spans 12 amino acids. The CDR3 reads CSARPSYNEQFF. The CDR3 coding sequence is TGCAGTGCTAGGCCGTCGTACAATGAGCAGTTCTTC.

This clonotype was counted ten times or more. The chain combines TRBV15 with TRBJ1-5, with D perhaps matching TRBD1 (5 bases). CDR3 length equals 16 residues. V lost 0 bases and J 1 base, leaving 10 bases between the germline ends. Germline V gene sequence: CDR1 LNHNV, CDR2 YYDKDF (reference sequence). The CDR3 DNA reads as TGTGCCACCAGCAGAGATACGGGGGTAAGCAATCAGCCCCAGCATTTT. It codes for CATSRDTGVSNQPQHF.

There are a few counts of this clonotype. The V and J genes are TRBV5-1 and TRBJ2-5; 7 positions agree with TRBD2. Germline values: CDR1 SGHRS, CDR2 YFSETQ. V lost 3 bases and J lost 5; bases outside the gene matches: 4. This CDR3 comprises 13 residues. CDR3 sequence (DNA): TGCGCCAGCAGCTCGGCAGCGGGGGAGACCCAGTACTTC. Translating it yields CASSSAAGETQYF.

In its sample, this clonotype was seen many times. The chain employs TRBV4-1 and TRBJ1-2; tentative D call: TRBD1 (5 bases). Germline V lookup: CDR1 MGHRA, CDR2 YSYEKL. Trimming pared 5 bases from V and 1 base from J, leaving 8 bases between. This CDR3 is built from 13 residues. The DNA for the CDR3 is TGCGCCAGCAGCGGGGACGGTAACTATGGCTACACCTTC. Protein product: CASSGDGNYGYTF.

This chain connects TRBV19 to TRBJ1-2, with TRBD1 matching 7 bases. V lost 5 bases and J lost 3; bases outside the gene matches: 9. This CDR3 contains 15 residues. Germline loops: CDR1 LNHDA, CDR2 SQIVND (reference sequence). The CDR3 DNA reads TGTGCCAGTAGTCGGAGACAGGGCTCGTACTATGGCTACACCTTC. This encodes CASSRRQGSYYGYTF. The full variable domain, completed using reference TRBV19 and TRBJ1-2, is DGGITQSPKYLFRKEGQNVTLSCEQNLNHDAMYWYRQDPGQGLRLIYYSQIVNDFQKGDIAEGYSVSREKKESFPLTVTSAQKNPTAFYLCASSRRQGSYYGYTFGSGTRLTVV.

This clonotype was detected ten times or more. The CDR3, as DNA: TGTGCCAGCAGTTTAAGGTCTGGGTGGTCCACCGGGAATCAGCCCCAGCATTTT. Protein: CASSLRSGWSTGNQPQHF. The V gene is TRBV28, the J gene TRBJ1-5; no clear D gene. Germline CDR1 is MDHEN and CDR2 is SYDVKM. The V end was cut by 2 bases, the J end by 4 bases, with 21 bases between. The CDR3 has 18 residues.

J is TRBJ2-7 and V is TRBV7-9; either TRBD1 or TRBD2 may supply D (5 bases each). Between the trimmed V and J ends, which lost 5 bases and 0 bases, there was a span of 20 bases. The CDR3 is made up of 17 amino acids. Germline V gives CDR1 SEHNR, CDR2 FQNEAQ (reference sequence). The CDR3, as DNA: TGTGCCAGCAGCCCCCCTGAGCGTCGGGGCGACTCCTACGAGCAGTACTTC. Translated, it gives CASSPPERRGDSYEQYF.

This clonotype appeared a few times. The CDR3 spells CASSRDTGLNEKLFF. CDR3 sequence (DNA): TGTGCCAGCAGCCGAGACACGGGTCTTAATGAAAAACTGTTTTTT. The genes are TRBV3-1 and TRBJ1-4; D remains unclear. Trimming pared 4 bases from V and 4 bases from J, leaving 13 bases between. The CDR3 extends over 15 amino acids. CDR1 LGHDT and CDR2 YNNKEL come from the germline V gene (reference sequence).

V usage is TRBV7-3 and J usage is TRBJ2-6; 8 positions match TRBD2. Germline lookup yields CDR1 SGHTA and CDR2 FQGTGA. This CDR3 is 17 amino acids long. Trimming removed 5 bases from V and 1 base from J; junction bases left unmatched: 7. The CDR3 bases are TGTGCCAGCAGCCTTAGCGGGACCATTTCTGGGGCCAACGTCCTGACTTTC. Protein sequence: CASSLSGTISGANVLTF.